This T cell receptor beta chain was identified during a study of cytomegalovirus exposure and HLA in healthy donors. General observations from the study: It was shown in a later analysis that HLA-associated TCR beta chains were more clonally expanded than other, equally common chains. The sole available immune exposure information was CMV serostatus.

As regards this clone: Its antigen is not identified.

13 Jbeta primers and 60 Vbeta primers were used for the PCR. Sequencing used immunoSEQ multiplex PCR; TCRdb keeps in-frame clones, though not all of them. Found here are approximately 170,000 clones, approximately 80% of them singletons; the top ten hold roughly 2.6%. Deletions cut 3 bases from V and 7 bases from J, with 6 bases between. This CDR3 contains 11 residues. Germline CDR1 SNHLY, CDR2 FYNNEI. This rearrangement joins TRBV2 to TRBJ1-1; D unclear. Sequencing was performed on PBMCs. The TCR comes from a woman aged 40 to 50 in good health and CMV-seropositive. This chain's CDR3 is CASSDRSEAFF. DNA for the CDR3: TGTGCCAGCAGTGATCGCAGTGAAGCTTTCTTT.